Below, 24 T cell receptor beta chains from the same sample are listed, as sequenced in a study of identical twins. TCRdb re-derived calls from the 5' RACE reads in MiXCR, one entry per CDR3 protein. There are about 530,000 distinct CDR3 sequences in the sample; around 15% occur only once, and about 0.47% lies in the top ten. These data also featured in a second study, about yellow fever vaccine responses in identical twins.

What was sequenced was CD4+ T cells sorted from blood. The origin of the receptors is a young woman in good health.

The chain couples TRBV28 to TRBJ2-7; unclear D gene. The V gene's germline CDR1 is MDHEN and CDR2 SYDVKM. Trimming cost V 5 bases and J 3 bases, with 8 bases left between them. This CDR3 comprises 12 residues. In DNA form, the CDR3 reads TGTGCCAGCAGTACCACCTACTACGAGCAGTACTTC. Its translation: CASSTTYYEQYF.

This chain joins TRBV24-1 and TRBJ2-1; 7 bases align to TRBD1. The CDR3 runs 19 residues. Unmatched junction bases numbered 16, after V lost 3 bases and J lost 3 bases. Germline-derived CDR1 and CDR2 are KGHDR and SFDVKD. The CDR3 coding sequence is TGTGCCACCAGTGATCCTACCCCTCGGTCGAGACAGGGCTACAATGAGCAGTTCTTC. Its protein product is CATSDPTPRSRQGYNEQFF.

The chain uses TRBV7-9 and TRBJ1-2; tentatively, D is TRBD1 (6 bases). V was trimmed by 1 base and J by 8 bases, leaving 14 bases between them. The germline CDR1 and CDR2 sequences are SEHNR and FQNEAQ (reference sequence). This CDR3 is built from 14 residues. The CDR3 DNA follows: TGTGCCAGCAGCTTAGTTTTGGGGGCGCCCGGCTACACCTTC. Its translation: CASSLVLGAPGYTF. Using reference TRBV7-9 and TRBJ1-2 for the parts outside the CDR3, the full variable domain is DTGVSQNPRHKITKRGQNVTFRCDPISEHNRLYWYRQTLGQGPEFLTYFQNEAQLEKSRLLSDRFSAERPKGSFSTLEIQRTEQGDSAMYLCASSLVLGAPGYTFGSGTRLTVV.

The sample holds a few counts of this clonotype. CDR3 protein: CSARKGQDTMEQFF. The DNA of the CDR3 is TGCAGTGCTAGAAAGGGACAGGACACAATGGAGCAGTTCTTC. The V call is TRBV20-1, the J call TRBJ2-1; 8 bases map to TRBD1. Per germline, CDR1 DFQATT and CDR2 SNEGSKA (reference sequence). The CDR3 runs 14 residues. J gave up 10 bases and V 2 bases, and 10 bases lay outside the gene matches.

This chain connects TRBV20-1 to TRBJ2-1; 10 bases map to TRBD2. V shed 6 bases, J shed 6 bases, and the junction held 8 bases outside the gene matches. CDR3 length: 14 residues. In germline, CDR1 is DFQATT, CDR2 SNEGSKA (reference sequence). Here the CDR3 reads CSAHLAGAVNEQFF. Written as DNA, the CDR3 is TGCAGTGCCCACCTAGCGGGGGCGGTCAATGAGCAGTTCTTC.

The CDR3 DNA follows: TGCGCCAGCAGCTACGGACTAGACAATGAGCAGTTCTTC. It codes for CASSYGLDNEQFF. This sequence joins TRBV5-1 and TRBJ2-1; 7 positions match TRBD2. Losses at the gene ends were 3 bases for V and 5 bases for J; bases not matched to a gene: 2. This CDR3 has 13 amino acids. Germline V gene sequence: CDR1 SGHRS, CDR2 YFSETQ.

The V and J genes are TRBV10-3 and TRBJ1-4; D might be TRBD1 (6 bases). The V end lost 4 bases, the J end lost 8 bases, and 14 bases lay between the germline ends. Germline V lookup: CDR1 ENHRY, CDR2 SYGVKD. The CDR3 runs to 14 residues. The CDR3 region is CAISGPGVGEKLFF. As DNA, the CDR3 is TGTGCCATCAGTGGACCAGGGGTTGGCGAAAAACTGTTTTTT.

This clonotype was seen a few times. The chain carries TRBV12-3 or TRBV12-4 and TRBJ2-2; D is possibly TRBD1 (6 bases). The CDR3 runs 15 residues. Trimming took 6 bases from V and 4 from J, leaving 15 bases between them. The chain's CDR3 is CASSSDRSFTGELFF. CDR3 nucleotides: TGTGCCAGCAGCTCCGACAGGAGCTTCACCGGGGAGCTGTTTTTT.

The chain uses TRBV19 and TRBJ1-1; 7 bases are shared with TRBD1. V dropped 1 base and J dropped 3; count of bases not matched to a gene: 5. The V gene's germline CDR1 is LNHDA and CDR2 SQIVND (reference sequence). This CDR3 has 15 amino acids. The CDR3 DNA sequence: TGTGCCAGTAGTATAGGAAGGACAGGTCACACTGAAGCTTTCTTT. As protein: CASSIGRTGHTEAFF.

This clonotype was picked up many times. J is TRBJ1-2 and V is TRBV3-1, with D possibly matching TRBD1 (6 bases). The CDR3 has 15 amino acids. Germline assignment: CDR1 LGHDT and CDR2 YNNKEL (reference sequence). Trimming took off 1 base at V and 2 bases at J, with 11 bases between the two ends. The CDR3 DNA sequence: TGTGCCAGCAGCCAAGGGAACAGGGTCAACTATGGCTACACCTTC. As protein: CASSQGNRVNYGYTF.

The V gene is TRBV29-1, the J gene TRBJ1-1, with TRBD1 identical over 8 bases. V dropped 8 bases and J dropped 7; count of bases not matched to a gene: 9. This CDR3 is built from 12 residues. Germline assignment: CDR1 SQVTM and CDR2 ANQGSEA. CDR3 coding DNA: TGCAGCTTCAGACAGGGGCAAGGTGAAGCTTTCTTT. It specifies CSFRQGQGEAFF.

This CDR3 reads CASSLGGLRTDGYTF. The CDR3 nucleotides are TGTGCCAGCAGCCTCGGAGGCCTAAGGACGGATGGCTACACCTTC. The chain couples TRBV7-9 to TRBJ1-2; D uncertain. Looked up from germline, CDR1 is SEHNR and CDR2 is FQNEAQ (reference sequence). The CDR3 covers 15 residues. V was clipped by 5 bases and J by 6 bases, with 19 bases between them.

The gene calls are TRBV5-1 and TRBJ1-1; D gene ambiguous. V was trimmed by 5 bases and J by 5 bases, leaving 10 bases between them. The CDR3 contains 12 residues. Germline loops: CDR1 SGHRS, CDR2 YFSETQ. This chain's CDR3 is CASREVGTEAFF. CDR3 sequence (DNA): TGCGCCAGCAGAGAAGTGGGAACTGAAGCTTTCTTT. The whole variable domain, filled in from reference TRBV5-1 and TRBJ1-1, reads KAGVTQTPRYLIKTRGQQVTLSCSPISGHRSVSWYQQTPGQGLQFLFEYFSETQRNKGNFPGRFSGRQFSNSRSEMNVSTLELGDSALYLCASREVGTEAFFGQGTRLTVV.

The CDR3 sequence: CAIPVGPLTNTGELFF. For the CDR3, the DNA is TGTGCCATCCCTGTGGGGCCGCTAACCAACACCGGGGAGCTGTTTTTT. The rearrangement links TRBV6-1 to TRBJ2-2, with D possibly matching TRBD1 (5 bases). From germline, CDR1 is MNHNS and CDR2 SASEGT. The V end was cut by 10 bases, the J end by 2 bases, with 20 bases between. The CDR3 totals 16 residues.

V and J are TRBV5-1 and TRBJ2-3; D is possibly TRBD2 (6 bases). There are 15 residues in the CDR3. Trimming shortened V by 1 base and J by 4 bases, and 13 bases separated the two germline ends. Germline assignment: CDR1 SGHRS and CDR2 YFSETQ. CDR3 amino acids: CASSLQGGGADTQYF. CDR3 in DNA: TGCGCCAGCAGCTTGCAGGGAGGTGGTGCAGATACGCAGTATTTT.

This clonotype appeared a few times. J is TRBJ1-1 and V is TRBV7-2; a weak D match, TRBD1 (5 bases). Trimming pared 5 bases from V and 0 bases from J, leaving 10 bases between. CDR3 length: 14 residues. From germline, CDR1 is SGHTA and CDR2 FQGNSA. CDR3 residues: CASSRQSMNTEAFF. The CDR3 coding sequence is TGTGCCAGCAGCCGACAGAGCATGAACACTGAAGCTTTCTTT.

The rearrangement links TRBV19 to TRBJ2-3, with D unclear. V lost 6 bases, J lost 6 bases, and 10 bases lay in between. Per germline, CDR1 LNHDA and CDR2 SQIVND (reference sequence). This CDR3 is 12 amino acids long. The CDR3 coding sequence is TGTGCCAGTAGAACGAGCTGGGATACGCAGTATTTT. Its translation is CASRTSWDTQYF.

This clonotype was found a few times. The V gene is TRBV12-3 or TRBV12-4, the J gene TRBJ2-3; no clear D. The CDR3 runs 15 residues. Trimming left V 2 bases short and J 0 bases short, with 9 bases between. The CDR3 nucleotides read TGTGCCAGCAGTTTAAGTTTGCCTAGCACAGATACGCAGTATTTT. Translation: CASSLSLPSTDTQYF.

This clonotype was recorded many times. The V gene is TRBV12-3 or TRBV12-4, the J gene TRBJ1-2; D possibly corresponds to TRBD1 (5 bases). The CDR3 sequence is 14 residues long. V was shortened by 4 bases and J by 4 bases, with 13 bases between the two germline ends. The CDR3 loop reads CASSSPGHVYGYTF. The DNA of the CDR3 is TGTGCCAGCAGTTCGCCGGGGCACGTCTATGGCTACACCTTC.

The chain has TRBV12-3 or TRBV12-4 and TRBJ1-2, with D possibly matching TRBD1 (6 bases). V shed 4 bases and J shed 1 base, with 13 bases lying between them. This CDR3 has 15 amino acids. The CDR3: CASSSTLRGNYGYTF. In DNA, the CDR3 is TGTGCCAGCAGTTCTACCCTCAGGGGTAACTATGGCTACACCTTC.

The chain carries TRBV4-1 and TRBJ2-3, with D possibly matching TRBD2 (5 bases). Germline CDR1 reads MGHRA; CDR2 reads YSYEKL. Trimming removed 0 bases from V and 5 bases from J, with 15 bases in between. This CDR3 is built from 16 residues. The CDR3 DNA reads as TGCGCCAGCAGCCAAGATAATGGGCTAGCAATAGATACGCAGTATTTT. Residues: CASSQDNGLAIDTQYF.

V is TRBV4-1 and J is TRBJ2-4; 9 bases map to TRBD1. CDR1 MGHRA and CDR2 YSYEKL come from the germline V gene. V shed 2 bases and J 8 bases; nucleotides not matched to a gene: 10. The CDR3 spans 16 residues. CDR3 sequence (DNA): TGCGCCAGCAGCCAACTGGACAGGGGACTAATTCACATTCAGTACTTC. It codes for CASSQLDRGLIHIQYF.

The chain recombines TRBV2 with TRBJ2-5; D remains ambiguous. Per germline, CDR1 SNHLY and CDR2 FYNNEI. The CDR3 contains 18 residues. With 2 bases removed from V and 7 bases from J, the gap between germline ends came to 26 bases. The CDR3 nucleotides are TGTGCCAGCAGTGAAATATCCCCCCTCTTAGCAGGTTTAACGACCCAGTACTTC. Amino acids: CASSEISPLLAGLTTQYF.

The V and J genes are TRBV7-8 and TRBJ2-7; the match to TRBD2 covers 7 bases. V gave up 10 bases and J gave up 5 bases; unmatched junction bases: 14. The CDR3 extends over 14 amino acids. From germline, CDR1 is SGHVS and CDR2 FQNEAQ. CDR3 residues: CATQSGEIPHEQYF. CDR3 bases: TGTGCCACCCAAAGCGGGGAGATCCCCCACGAGCAGTACTTC. Combining the CDR3 with reference TRBV7-8 and TRBJ2-7 gives the whole variable domain GAGVSQSPRYKVAKRGQDVALRCDPISGHVSLFWYQQALGQGPEFLTYFQNEAQLDKSGLPSDRFFAERPEGSVSTLKIQRTQQEDSAVYLCATQSGEIPHEQYFGPGTRLTVT.